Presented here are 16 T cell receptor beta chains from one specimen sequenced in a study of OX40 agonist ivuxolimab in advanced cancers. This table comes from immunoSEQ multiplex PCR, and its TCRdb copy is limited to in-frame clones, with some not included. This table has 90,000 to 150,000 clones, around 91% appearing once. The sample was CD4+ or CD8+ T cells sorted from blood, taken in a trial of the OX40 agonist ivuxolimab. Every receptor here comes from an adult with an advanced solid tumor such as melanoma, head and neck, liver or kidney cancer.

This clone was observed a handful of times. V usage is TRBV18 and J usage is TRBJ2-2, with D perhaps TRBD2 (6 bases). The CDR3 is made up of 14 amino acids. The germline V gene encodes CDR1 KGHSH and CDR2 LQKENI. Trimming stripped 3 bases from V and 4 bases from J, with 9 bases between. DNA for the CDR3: TGTGCCAGCTCACCCCCGGGAGCCACCGGGGAGCTGTTTTTT. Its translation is CASSPPGATGELFF.

The CDR3: CASSGLAGVSYEQYF. The DNA for the CDR3 is TGTGCCAGCAGTGGCCTAGCGGGGGTCTCCTACGAGCAGTACTTC. This rearrangement joins TRBV2 to TRBJ2-7, with 10 bases aligning to TRBD2. CDR3 length: 15 residues. CDR1 is SNHLY, CDR2 FYNNEI, per germline. The J segment lost 0 bases and the V segment lost 4 bases, leaving 3 bases of the junction unmatched.

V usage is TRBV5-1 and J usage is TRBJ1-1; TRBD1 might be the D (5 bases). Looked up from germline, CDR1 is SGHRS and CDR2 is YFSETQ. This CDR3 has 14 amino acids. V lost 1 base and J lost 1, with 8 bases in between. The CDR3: CASSLNTGNTEAFF. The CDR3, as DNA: TGCGCCAGCAGCTTGAACACAGGGAACACTGAAGCTTTCTTT.

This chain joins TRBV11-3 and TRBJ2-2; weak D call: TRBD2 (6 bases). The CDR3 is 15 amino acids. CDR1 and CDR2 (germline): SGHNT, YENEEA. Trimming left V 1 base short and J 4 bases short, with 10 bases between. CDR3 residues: CASSLARGSTGELFF. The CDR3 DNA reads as TGTGCCAGCAGCTTAGCGCGGGGAAGCACCGGGGAGCTGTTTTTT.

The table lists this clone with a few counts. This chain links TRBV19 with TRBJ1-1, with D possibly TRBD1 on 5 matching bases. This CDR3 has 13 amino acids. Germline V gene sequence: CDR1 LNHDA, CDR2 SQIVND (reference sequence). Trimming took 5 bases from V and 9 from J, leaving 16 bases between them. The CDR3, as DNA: TGTGCCAGTAGTCCCCGGGCGGGGGGACAAGCTTTCTTT. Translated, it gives CASSPRAGGQAFF.

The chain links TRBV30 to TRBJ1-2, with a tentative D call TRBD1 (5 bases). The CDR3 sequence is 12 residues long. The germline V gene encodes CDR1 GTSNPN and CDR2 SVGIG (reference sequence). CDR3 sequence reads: CALGLGPYGYTF. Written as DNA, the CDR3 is TGTGCTCTGGGGTTGGGACCGTATGGCTACACCTTC. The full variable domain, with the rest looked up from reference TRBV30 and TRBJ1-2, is SQTIHQWPATLVQPVGSPLSLECTVEGTSNPNLYWYRQAAGRGLQLLFYSVGIGQISSEVPQNLSASRPQDRQFILSSKKLLLSDSGFYLCALGLGPYGYTFGSGTRLTVV.

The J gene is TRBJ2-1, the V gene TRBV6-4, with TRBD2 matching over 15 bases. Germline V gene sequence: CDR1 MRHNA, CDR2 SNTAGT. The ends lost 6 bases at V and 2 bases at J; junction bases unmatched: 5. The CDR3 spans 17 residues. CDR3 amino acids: CASSAGTSGGPYNEQFF. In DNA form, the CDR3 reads TGTGCCAGCAGCGCAGGGACTAGCGGGGGGCCCTACAATGAGCAGTTCTTC.

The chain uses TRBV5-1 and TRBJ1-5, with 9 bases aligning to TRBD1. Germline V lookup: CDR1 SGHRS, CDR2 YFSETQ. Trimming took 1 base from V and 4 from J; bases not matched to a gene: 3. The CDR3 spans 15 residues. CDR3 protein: CASSLSGTGNQPQHF. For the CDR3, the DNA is TGCGCCAGCAGCTTGTCAGGGACAGGGAATCAGCCCCAGCATTTT.

This CDR3 is CASSHRVDTQYF. In DNA form, the CDR3 reads TGCGCCAGCAGCCACCGGGTAGATACGCAGTATTTT. This chain connects TRBV4-1 to TRBJ2-3; D gene unclear. The CDR3 sequence is 12 residues long. Trimming shortened V by 3 bases and J by 5 bases, and 6 bases separated the two germline ends. CDR1 is MGHRA, CDR2 YSYEKL, per germline.

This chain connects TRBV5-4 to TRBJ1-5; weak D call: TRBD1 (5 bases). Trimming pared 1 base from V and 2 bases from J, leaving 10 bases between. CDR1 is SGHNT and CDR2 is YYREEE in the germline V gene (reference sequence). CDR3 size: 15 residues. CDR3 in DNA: TGTGCCAGCAGCTTGTCGGGGGGAGGCAATCAGCCCCAGCATTTT. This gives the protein CASSLSGGGNQPQHF.

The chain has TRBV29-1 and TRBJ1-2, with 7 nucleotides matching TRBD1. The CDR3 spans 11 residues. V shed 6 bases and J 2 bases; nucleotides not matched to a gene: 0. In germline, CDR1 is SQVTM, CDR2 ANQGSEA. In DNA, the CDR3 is TGCAGCGTGGGACAGAACTATGGCTACACCTTC. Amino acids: CSVGQNYGYTF.

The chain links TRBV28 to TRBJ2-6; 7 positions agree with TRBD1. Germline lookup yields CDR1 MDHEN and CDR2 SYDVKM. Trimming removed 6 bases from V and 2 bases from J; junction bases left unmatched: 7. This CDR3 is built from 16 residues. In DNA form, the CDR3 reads TGTGCCAGCAGCCGGGACAGTGAACCTGGGGCCAACGTCCTGACTTTC. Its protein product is CASSRDSEPGANVLTF. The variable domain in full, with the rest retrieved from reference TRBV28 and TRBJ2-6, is DVKVTQSSRYLVKRTGEKVFLECVQDMDHENMFWYRQDPGLGLRLIYFSYDVKMKEKGDIPEGYSVSREKKERFSLILESASTNQTSMYLCASSRDSEPGANVLTFGAGSRLTVL.

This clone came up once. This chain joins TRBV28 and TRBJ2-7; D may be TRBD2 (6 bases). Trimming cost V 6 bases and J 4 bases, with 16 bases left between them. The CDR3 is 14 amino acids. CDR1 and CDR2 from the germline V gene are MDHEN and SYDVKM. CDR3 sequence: CASSSSGFLYEQYF. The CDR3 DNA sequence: TGTGCCAGCAGCTCGAGCGGGTTTTTATACGAGCAGTACTTC.

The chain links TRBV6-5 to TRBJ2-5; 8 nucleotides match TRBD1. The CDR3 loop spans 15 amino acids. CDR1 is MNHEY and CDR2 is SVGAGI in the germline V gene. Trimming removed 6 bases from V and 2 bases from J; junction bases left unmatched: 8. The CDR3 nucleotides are TGTGCCAGCAGCAGACAGGGGTGGCCACAAGAGACCCAGTACTTC. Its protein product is CASSRQGWPQETQYF.

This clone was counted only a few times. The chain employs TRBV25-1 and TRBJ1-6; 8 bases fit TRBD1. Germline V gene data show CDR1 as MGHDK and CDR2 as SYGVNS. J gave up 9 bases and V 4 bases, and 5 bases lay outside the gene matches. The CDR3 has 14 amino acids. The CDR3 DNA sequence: TGTGCCAGCAGTGGGACAGGGTCGAGTTCACCCCTCCACTTT. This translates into CASSGTGSSSPLHF.

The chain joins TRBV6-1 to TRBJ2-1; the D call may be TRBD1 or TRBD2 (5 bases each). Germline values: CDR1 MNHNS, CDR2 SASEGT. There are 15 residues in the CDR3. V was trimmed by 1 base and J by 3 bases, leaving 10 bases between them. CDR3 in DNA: TGTGCCAGCAGTGAAGAGGGGAGAGGCTACAATGAGCAGTTCTTC. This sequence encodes CASSEEGRGYNEQFF.